This T cell receptor beta chain was retrieved from a study of T cells after posttransplantation cyclophosphamide. General observations from the study: Donor CD8+ memory clones often dominated recipient blood repertoires at later times. Skin or GI-infiltrating T cells shared few TRB sequences with blood. After PTCy, TRB diversity resembled that of CNI/methotrexate controls.

The germline gives CDR1 SEHNR, CDR2 FQNEAQ (reference sequence). CDR3 length: 14 amino acids. About this clone: Its antigen is currently unknown.

Generated by immunoSEQ multiplex PCR, the TCRdb table keeps only in-frame clones and is missing some. The table records 6,000 to 7,500 clones, more than 95% of them present only once. Sample: memory CD4+ T cells sorted from PBMCs. V gene TRBV7-9 combines with J gene TRBJ2-5; a possible D gene is TRBD2 (5 bases). Judging by the DNA end, TRBJ2-7 fits better; the J call may be wrong. The receptor's source is a man in his forties or fifties in good health, CMV-negative, and a related stem cell transplant donor. The CDR3 DNA sequence: TGTGCCAGCAGCTGGCAGGAGGCATCCTACGAGCAGTACTTC. This sequence encodes CASSWQEASYEQYF.